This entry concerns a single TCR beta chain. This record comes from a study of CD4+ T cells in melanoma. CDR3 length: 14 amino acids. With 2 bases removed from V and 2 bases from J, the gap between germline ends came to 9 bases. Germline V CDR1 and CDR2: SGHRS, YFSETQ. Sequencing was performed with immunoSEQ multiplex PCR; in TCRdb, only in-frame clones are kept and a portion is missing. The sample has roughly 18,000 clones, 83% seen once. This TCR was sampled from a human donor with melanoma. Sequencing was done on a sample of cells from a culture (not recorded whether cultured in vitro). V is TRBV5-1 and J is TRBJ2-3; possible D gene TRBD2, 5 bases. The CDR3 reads CASSFGRATDTQYF. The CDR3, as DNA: TGCGCCAGCAGCTTTGGGCGGGCCACAGATACGCAGTATTTT.